This T cell receptor beta chain was obtained from a study of blood T cell repertoires in COVID-19. V was trimmed by 8 bases and J by 0 bases, leaving 7 bases between them. The CDR3 extends over 13 amino acids. Per germline, CDR1 MDHEN and CDR2 SYDVKM. The method was immunoSEQ multiplex PCR; TCRdb's version includes in-frame clones alone and lacks a portion of them. The sample has fewer than 300,000 clones, 88% seen once. Sequenced material: PBMCs or T cells enriched from blood (not recorded which). The sequence was collected from a woman between 40 and 50 years old with acute COVID-19. The chain carries TRBV28 and TRBJ1-4; D not certain. The CDR3, as DNA: TGTGCCAGCCGGGATGCAACTAATGAAAAACTGTTTTTT. This codes for CASRDATNEKLFF.